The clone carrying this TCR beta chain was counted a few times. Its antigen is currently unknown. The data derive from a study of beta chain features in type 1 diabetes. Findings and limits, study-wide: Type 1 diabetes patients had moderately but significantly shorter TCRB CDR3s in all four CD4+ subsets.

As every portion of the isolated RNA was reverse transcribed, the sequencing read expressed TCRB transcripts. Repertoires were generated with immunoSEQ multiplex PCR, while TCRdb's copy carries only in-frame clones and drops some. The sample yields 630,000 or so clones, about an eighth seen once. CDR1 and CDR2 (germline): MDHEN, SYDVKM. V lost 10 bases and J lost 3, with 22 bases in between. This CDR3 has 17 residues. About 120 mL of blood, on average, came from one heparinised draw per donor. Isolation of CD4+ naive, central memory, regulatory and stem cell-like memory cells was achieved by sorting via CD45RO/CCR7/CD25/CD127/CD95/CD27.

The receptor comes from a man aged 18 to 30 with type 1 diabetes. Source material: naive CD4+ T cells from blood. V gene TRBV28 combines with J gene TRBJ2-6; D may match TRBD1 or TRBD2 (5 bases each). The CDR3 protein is CATVDSAGNFGANVLTF. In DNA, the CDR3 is TGTGCCACCGTTGATAGCGCAGGGAACTTTGGGGCCAACGTCCTGACTTTC. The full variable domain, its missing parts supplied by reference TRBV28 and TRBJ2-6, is DVKVTQSSRYLVKRTGEKVFLECVQDMDHENMFWYRQDPGLGLRLIYFSYDVKMKEKGDIPEGYSVSREKKERFSLILESASTNQTSMYLCATVDSAGNFGANVLTFGAGSRLTVL.